The present TCR beta chain was sequenced within a study of cytomegalovirus exposure and HLA in healthy donors. Study-wide results and caveats: Prior analysis indicated that the majority of TCR beta V segments exhibited productivity approximately 90% or approximately 30% of the time. The number of N-insertions in an Asian-associated ancestry cluster was reportedly below the approximately 690-donor mean in a later analysis. Later analysis found that TCR beta chains associated with HLA were more clonally expanded than other, equally common chains. The authors later found TCR association rates varying by HLA locus, with DRB1 most and HLA-C fewest.

The primer mix had 60 Vbeta and 13 Jbeta primers. Generated by immunoSEQ multiplex PCR, the TCRdb table keeps only in-frame clones and is missing some. The repertoire holds 95,000 to 150,000 clones, with 77% as singletons. Points on this clone: The antigen is unknown.

This CDR3 spans 14 amino acids. CDR1 is GTSNPN and CDR2 is SVGIG in the germline V gene (reference sequence). The ends were cut back, 4 bases at V and 0 bases at J, with 10 bases in the middle. Sequences were obtained from PBMCs. This clonotype was obtained from a man aged 18 to 29 in good health and CMV-seropositive. V usage is TRBV30 and J usage is TRBJ1-3; D gene unclear. The CDR3 nucleotides read TGTGCCTGGACCCCAGACTACTCTGGAAACACCATATATTTT. Translated, it gives CAWTPDYSGNTIYF.